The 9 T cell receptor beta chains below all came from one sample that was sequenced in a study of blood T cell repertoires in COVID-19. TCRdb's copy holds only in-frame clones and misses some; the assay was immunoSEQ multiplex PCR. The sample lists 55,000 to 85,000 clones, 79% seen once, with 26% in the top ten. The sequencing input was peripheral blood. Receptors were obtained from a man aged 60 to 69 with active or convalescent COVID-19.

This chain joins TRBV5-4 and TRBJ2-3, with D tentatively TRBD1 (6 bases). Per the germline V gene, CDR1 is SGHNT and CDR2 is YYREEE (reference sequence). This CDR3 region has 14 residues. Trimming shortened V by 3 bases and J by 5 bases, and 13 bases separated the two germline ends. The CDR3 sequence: CASSSGQKGDTQYF. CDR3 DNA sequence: TGTGCCAGCAGCTCCGGACAGAAAGGAGATACGCAGTATTTT.

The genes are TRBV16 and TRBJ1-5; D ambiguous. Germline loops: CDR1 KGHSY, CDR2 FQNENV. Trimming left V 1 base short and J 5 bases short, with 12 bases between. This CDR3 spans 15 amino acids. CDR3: CASSQLTAKHQPQHF. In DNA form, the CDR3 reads TGTGCCAGCAGCCAATTAACAGCAAAACATCAGCCCCAGCATTTT.

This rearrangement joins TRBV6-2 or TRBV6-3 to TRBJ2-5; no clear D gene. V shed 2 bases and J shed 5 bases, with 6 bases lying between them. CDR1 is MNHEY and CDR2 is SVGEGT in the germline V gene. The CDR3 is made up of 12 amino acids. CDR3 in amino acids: CASSYVSETQYF. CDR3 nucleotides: TGTGCCAGCAGTTACGTAAGCGAGACCCAGTACTTC.

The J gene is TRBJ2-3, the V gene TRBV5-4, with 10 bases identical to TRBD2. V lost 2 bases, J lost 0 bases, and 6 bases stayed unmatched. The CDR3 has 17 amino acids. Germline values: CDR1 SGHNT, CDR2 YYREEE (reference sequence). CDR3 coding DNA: TGTGCCAGCAGCTTACTAGCGGGGAGGGGTAGCACAGATACGCAGTATTTT. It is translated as CASSLLAGRGSTDTQYF.

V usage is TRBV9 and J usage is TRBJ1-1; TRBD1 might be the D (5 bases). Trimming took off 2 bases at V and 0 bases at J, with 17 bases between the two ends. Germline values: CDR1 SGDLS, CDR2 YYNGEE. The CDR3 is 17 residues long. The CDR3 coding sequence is TGTGCCAGCAGCGTGTCAGGAGGGGTGACGATGAACACTGAAGCTTTCTTT. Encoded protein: CASSVSGGVTMNTEAFF.

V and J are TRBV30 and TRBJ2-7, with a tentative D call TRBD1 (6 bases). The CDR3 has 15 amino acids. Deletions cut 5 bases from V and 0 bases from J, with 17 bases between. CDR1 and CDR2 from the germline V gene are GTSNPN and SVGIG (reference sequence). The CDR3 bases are TGTGCCTGGGGTCACCTCGGGACACCCTCCTACGAGCAGTACTTC. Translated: CAWGHLGTPSYEQYF.

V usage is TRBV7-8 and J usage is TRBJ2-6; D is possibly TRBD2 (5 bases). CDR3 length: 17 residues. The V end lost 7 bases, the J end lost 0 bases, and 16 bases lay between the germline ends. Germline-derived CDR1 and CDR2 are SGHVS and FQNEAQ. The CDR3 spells CASTPGIWFSGANVLTF. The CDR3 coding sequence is TGTGCCAGCACCCCCGGGATTTGGTTCTCTGGGGCCAACGTCCTGACTTTC.

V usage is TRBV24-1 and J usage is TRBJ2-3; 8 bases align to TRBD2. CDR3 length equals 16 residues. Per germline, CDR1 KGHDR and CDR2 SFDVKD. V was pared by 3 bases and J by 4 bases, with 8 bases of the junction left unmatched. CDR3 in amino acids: CATSDGWRGDPDTQYF. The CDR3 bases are TGTGCCACCAGTGATGGGTGGCGGGGGGACCCAGATACGCAGTATTTT.

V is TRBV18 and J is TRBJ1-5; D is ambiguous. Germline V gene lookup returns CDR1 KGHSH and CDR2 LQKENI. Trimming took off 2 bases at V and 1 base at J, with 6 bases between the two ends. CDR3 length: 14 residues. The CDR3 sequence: CASSPGISNQPQHF. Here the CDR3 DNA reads TGTGCCAGCTCACCAGGCATAAGCAATCAGCCCCAGCATTTT.